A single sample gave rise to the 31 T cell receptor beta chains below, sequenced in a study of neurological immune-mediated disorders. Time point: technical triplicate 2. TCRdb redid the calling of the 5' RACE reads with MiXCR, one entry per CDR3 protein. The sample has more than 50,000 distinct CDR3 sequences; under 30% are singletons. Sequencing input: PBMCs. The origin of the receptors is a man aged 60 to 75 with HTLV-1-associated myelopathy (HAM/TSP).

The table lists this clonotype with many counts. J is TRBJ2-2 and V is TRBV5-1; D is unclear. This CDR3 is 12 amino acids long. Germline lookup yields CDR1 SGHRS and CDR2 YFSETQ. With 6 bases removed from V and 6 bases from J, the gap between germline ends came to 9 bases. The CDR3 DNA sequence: TGCGCCAGCAATGAGCCTCCCGGGGAGCTGTTTTTT. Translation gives CASNEPPGELFF.

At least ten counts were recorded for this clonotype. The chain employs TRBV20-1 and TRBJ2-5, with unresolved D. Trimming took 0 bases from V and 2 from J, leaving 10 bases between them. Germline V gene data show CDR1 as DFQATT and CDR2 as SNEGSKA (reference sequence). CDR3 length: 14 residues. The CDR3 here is CSARDVQPQETQYF. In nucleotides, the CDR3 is TGCAGTGCTAGAGATGTGCAGCCACAAGAGACCCAGTACTTC.

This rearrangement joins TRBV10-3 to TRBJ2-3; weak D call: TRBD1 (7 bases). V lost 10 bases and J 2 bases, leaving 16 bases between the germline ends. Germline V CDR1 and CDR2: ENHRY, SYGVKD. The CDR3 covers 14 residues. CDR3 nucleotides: TGTGCCACGCGGGACAGAAGCAACACAGATACGCAGTATTTT. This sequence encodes CATRDRSNTDTQYF.

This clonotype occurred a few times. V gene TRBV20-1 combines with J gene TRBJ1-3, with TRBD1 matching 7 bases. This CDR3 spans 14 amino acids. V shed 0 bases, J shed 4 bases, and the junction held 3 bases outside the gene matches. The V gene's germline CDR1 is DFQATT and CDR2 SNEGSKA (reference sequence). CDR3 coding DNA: TGCAGTGCTAGAGAAGGGACAGAAGGAAACACCATATATTTT. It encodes CSAREGTEGNTIYF.

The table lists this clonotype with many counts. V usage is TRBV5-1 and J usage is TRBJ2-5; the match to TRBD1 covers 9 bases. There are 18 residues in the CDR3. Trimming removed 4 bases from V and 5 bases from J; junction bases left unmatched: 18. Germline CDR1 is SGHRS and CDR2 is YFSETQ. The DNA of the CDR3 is TGCGCCAGCAGCACCGGGACAGGGATTCCCGGTGGGGGGGAGACCCAGTACTTC. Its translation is CASSTGTGIPGGGETQYF.

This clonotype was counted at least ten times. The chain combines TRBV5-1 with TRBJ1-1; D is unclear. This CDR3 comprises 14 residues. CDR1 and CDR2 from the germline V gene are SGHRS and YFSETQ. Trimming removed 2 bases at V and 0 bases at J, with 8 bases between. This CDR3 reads CASSLDLMNTEAFF. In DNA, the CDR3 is TGCGCCAGCAGCTTAGATTTAATGAACACTGAAGCTTTCTTT. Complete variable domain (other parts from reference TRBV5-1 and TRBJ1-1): KAGVTQTPRYLIKTRGQQVTLSCSPISGHRSVSWYQQTPGQGLQFLFEYFSETQRNKGNFPGRFSGRQFSNSRSEMNVSTLELGDSALYLCASSLDLMNTEAFFGQGTRLTVV.

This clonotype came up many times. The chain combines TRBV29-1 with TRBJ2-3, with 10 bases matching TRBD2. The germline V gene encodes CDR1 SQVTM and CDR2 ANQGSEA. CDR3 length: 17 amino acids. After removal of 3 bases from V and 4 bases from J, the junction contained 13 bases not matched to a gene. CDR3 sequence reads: CSVEGASGRGGADTQYF. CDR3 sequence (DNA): TGCAGCGTTGAGGGGGCTAGCGGGAGAGGTGGCGCAGATACGCAGTATTTT.

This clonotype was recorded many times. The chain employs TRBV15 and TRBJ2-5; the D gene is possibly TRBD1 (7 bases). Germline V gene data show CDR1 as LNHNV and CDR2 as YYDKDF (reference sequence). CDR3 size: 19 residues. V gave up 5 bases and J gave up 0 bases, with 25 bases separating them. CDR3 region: CATSGRGTAEGAYQETQYF. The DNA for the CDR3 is TGTGCCACCAGCGGCCGGGGGACAGCGGAGGGAGCCTACCAAGAGACCCAGTACTTC. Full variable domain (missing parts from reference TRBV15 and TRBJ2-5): DAMVIQNPRYQVTQFGKPVTLSCSQTLNHNVMYWYQQKSSQAPKLLFHYYDKDFNNEADTPDNFQSRRPNTSFCFLDIRSPGLGDTAMYLCATSGRGTAEGAYQETQYFGPGTRLLVL.

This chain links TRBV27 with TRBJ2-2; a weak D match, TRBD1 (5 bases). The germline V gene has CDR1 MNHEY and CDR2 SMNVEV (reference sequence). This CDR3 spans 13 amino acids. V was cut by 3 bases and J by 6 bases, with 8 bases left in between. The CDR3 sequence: CASSFRGPGELFF. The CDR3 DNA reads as TGTGCCAGCAGTTTTAGGGGCCCCGGGGAGCTGTTTTTT.

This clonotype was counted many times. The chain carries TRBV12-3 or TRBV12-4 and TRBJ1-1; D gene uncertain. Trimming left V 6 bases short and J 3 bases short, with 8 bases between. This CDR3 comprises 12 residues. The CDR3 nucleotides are TGTGCCAGCAGCTTGATTCACACTGAAGCTTTCTTT. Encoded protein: CASSLIHTEAFF.

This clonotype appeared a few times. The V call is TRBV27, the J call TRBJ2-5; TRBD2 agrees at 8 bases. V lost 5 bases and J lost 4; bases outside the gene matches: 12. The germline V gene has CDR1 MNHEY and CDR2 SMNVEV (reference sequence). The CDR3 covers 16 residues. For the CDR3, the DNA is TGTGCCAGCAGTCCCGGACTAGCCAGTGAAAGAGAGACCCAGTACTTC. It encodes CASSPGLASERETQYF.

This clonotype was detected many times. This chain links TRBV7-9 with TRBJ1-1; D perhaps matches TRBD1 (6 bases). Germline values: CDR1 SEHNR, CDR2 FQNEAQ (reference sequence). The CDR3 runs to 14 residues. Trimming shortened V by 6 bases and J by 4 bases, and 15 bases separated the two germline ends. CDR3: CASRSTGGATEAFF. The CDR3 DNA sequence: TGTGCCAGCAGATCCACCGGGGGGGCCACTGAAGCTTTCTTT.

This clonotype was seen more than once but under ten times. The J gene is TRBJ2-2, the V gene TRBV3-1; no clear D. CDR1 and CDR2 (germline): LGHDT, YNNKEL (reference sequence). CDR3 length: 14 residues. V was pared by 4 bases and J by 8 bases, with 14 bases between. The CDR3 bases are TGTGCCAGCAGCCGCGCCGGAGCCATGGGGGAGCTGTTTTTT. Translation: CASSRAGAMGELFF.

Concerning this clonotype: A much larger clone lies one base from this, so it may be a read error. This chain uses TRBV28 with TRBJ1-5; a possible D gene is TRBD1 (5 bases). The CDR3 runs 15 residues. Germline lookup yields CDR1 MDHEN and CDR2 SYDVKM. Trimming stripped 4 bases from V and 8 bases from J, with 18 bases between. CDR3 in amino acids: CASSSGTGTAEPQHF. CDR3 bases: TGTGCCAGCAGTTCCGGGACCGGGACGGCCGAGCCCCAGCATTTT.

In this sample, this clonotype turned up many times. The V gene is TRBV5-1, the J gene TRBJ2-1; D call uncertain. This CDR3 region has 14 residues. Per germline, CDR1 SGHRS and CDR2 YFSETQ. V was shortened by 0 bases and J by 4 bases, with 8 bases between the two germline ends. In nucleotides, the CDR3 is TGCGCCAGCAGCTTGGAACTATCTTACAATGAGCAGTTCTTC. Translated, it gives CASSLELSYNEQFF.

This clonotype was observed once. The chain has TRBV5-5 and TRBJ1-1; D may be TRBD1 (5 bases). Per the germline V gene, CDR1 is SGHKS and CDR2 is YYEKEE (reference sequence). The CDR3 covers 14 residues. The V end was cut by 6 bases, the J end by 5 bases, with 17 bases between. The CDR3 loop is CASKPYGGWTEAFF. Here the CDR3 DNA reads TGTGCCAGCAAACCTTACGGGGGTTGGACTGAAGCTTTCTTT.

The DNA of the CDR3 is TGTGCCACCAGTGGCTGGGGACAGGGGGGTTCCTACGAGCTTTACTTC. Protein: CATSGWGQGGSYELYF. The chain employs TRBV24-1 and TRBJ2-7; TRBD1 matches 11 bases. The germline V gene has CDR1 KGHDR and CDR2 SFDVKD. The CDR3 runs to 16 residues. Losses at the gene ends were 5 bases for V and 13 bases for J; bases not matched to a gene: 18.

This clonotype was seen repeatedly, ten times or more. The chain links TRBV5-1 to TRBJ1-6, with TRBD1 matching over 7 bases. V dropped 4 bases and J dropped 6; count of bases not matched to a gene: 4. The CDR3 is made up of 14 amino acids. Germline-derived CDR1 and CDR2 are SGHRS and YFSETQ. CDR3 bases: TGCGCCAGCAGCCTAGGGACAGCTAATTCACCCCTCCACTTT. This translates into CASSLGTANSPLHF. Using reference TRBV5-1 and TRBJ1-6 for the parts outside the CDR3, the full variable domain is KAGVTQTPRYLIKTRGQQVTLSCSPISGHRSVSWYQQTPGQGLQFLFEYFSETQRNKGNFPGRFSGRQFSNSRSEMNVSTLELGDSALYLCASSLGTANSPLHFGNGTRLTVT.

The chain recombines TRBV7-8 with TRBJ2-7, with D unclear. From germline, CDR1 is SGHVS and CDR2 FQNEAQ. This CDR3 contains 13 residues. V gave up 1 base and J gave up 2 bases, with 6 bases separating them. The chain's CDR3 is CASSLETAYEQYF. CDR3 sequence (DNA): TGTGCCAGCAGCTTAGAAACAGCCTACGAGCAGTACTTC.

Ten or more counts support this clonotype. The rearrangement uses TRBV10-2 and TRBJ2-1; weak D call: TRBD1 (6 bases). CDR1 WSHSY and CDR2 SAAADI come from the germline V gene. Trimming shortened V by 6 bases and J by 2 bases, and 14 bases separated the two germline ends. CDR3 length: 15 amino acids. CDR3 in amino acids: CASSHGQIPYNEQFF. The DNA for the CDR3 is TGCGCCAGCAGCCACGGACAGATCCCCTACAATGAGCAGTTCTTC.

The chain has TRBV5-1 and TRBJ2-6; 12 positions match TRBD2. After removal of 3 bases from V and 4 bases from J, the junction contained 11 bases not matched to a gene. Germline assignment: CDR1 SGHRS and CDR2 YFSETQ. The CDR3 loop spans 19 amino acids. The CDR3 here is CASSSVLAGGSLGANVLTF. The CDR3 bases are TGCGCCAGCAGCTCCGTACTAGCGGGAGGATCTCTGGGGGCCAACGTCCTGACTTTC. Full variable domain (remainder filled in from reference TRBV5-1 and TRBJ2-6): KAGVTQTPRYLIKTRGQQVTLSCSPISGHRSVSWYQQTPGQGLQFLFEYFSETQRNKGNFPGRFSGRQFSNSRSEMNVSTLELGDSALYLCASSSVLAGGSLGANVLTFGAGSRLTVL.

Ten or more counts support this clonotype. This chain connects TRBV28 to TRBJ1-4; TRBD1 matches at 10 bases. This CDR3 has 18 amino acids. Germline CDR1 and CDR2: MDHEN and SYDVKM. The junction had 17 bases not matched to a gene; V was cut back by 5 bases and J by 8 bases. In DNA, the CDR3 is TGTGCCAGCAGTACCCCGGGACAGGGGCCGAAAGTAAAGGAAAAACTGTTTTTT. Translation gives CASSTPGQGPKVKEKLFF.

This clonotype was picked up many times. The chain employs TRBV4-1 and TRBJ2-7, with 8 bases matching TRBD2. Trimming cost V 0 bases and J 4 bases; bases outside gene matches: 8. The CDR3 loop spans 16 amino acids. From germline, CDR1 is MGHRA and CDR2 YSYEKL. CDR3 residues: CASSQDRAGDGYEQYF. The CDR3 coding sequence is TGCGCCAGCAGCCAAGATCGAGCGGGAGATGGGTACGAGCAGTACTTC.

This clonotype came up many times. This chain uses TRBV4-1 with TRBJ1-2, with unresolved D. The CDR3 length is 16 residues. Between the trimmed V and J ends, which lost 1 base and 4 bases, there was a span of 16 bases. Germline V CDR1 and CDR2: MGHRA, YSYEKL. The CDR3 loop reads CASSQGGAGIAYGYTF. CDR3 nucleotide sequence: TGCGCCAGCAGCCAAGGGGGAGCGGGGATAGCCTATGGCTACACCTTC.

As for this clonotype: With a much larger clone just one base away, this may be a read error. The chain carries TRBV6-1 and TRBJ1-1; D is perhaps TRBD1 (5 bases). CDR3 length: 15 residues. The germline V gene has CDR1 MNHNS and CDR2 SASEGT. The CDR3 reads CASNHAGGGNTEVFF. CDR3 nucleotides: TGTGCCAGCAACCACGCGGGGGGAGGGAACACTGAAGTTTTCTTT.

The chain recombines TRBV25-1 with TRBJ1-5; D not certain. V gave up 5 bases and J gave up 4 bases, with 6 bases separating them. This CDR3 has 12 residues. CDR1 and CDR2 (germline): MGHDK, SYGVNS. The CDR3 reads CASSMGNQPQHF. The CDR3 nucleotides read TGTGCCAGCAGTATGGGTAATCAGCCCCAGCATTTT.

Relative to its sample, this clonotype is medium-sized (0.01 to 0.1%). CDR3 loop: CSAKVDAGELFF. In DNA, the CDR3 is TGCAGTGCTAAGGTCGATGCCGGGGAGCTGTTTTTT. The chain couples TRBV20-1 to TRBJ2-2; no reliable D call. This CDR3 contains 12 residues. Germline CDR1 is DFQATT and CDR2 is SNEGSKA (reference sequence). Trimming removed 4 bases from V and 6 bases from J, with 9 bases in between.

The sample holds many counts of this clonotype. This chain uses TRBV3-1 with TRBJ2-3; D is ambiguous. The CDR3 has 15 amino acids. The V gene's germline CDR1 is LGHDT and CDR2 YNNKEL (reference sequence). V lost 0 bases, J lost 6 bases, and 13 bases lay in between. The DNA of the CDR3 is TGTGCCAGCAGCCAAGATCAAGGTCTCGTGGATACGCAGTATTTT. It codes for CASSQDQGLVDTQYF.

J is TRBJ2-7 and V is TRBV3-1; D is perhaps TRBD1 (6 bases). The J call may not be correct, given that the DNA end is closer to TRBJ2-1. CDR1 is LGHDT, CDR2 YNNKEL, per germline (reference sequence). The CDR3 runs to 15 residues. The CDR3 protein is CASSLQGGSYNEQFF. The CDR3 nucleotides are TGTGCCAGCAGCCTACAGGGCGGGTCCTACAATGAGCAGTTCTTC.

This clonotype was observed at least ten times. DNA of the CDR3: TGTGCCAGCATCGGGACGCCTGGAAACACCATATATTTT. Protein: CASIGTPGNTIYF. The rearrangement uses TRBV6-5 and TRBJ1-3; possibly TRBD1 for D (5 bases). Trimming took off 7 bases at V and 2 bases at J, with 9 bases between the two ends. Germline lookup yields CDR1 MNHEY and CDR2 SVGAGI. The CDR3 has 13 amino acids.

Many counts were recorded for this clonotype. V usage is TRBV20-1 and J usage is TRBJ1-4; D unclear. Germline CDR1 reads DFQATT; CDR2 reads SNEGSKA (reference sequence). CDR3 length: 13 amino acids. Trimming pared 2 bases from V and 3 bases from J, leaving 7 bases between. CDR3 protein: CSARRAPNEKLFF. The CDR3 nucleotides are TGCAGTGCTAGACGGGCGCCTAATGAAAAACTGTTTTTT.